The 9 T cell receptor beta chains reported below all come from one sample, sequenced in a study of blood T cell repertoires in COVID-19. Here immunoSEQ multiplex PCR was the method, and the copy in TCRdb shows in-frame clones only, minus some. Found here are roughly 260,000 clones, more than 75% of them singletons; the top ten hold approximately 9.4%. Sequencing input: peripheral blood. The receptors were sampled from a man aged 40-55 years who had recovered from COVID-19.

This clone was seen only once. The chain is built from TRBV11-2 and TRBJ2-2; 7 bases agree with TRBD2. V shed 5 bases and J 7 bases; nucleotides not matched to a gene: 10. CDR3 length: 15 amino acids. Germline lookup yields CDR1 SGHAT and CDR2 FQNNGV. CDR3 sequence: CASSPLGTTSGELFF. DNA for the CDR3: TGTGCCAGCAGCCCCCTGGGGACTACAAGCGGGGAGCTGTTTTTT.

The V gene is TRBV7-9, the J gene TRBJ1-4; D possibly corresponds to TRBD1 (5 bases). V gave up 1 base and J gave up 8 bases, with 14 bases separating them. This CDR3 has 15 residues. Looked up from germline, CDR1 is SEHNR and CDR2 is FQNEAQ (reference sequence). The CDR3 nucleotides read TGTGCCAGCAGCTTAGATCTCGGGCAGGGCGAAAAACTGTTTTTT. Its protein product is CASSLDLGQGEKLFF.

Turning to this clone: The same CDR3 also results from other DNA sequences found in this sample. In DNA, the CDR3 is TGTGCCAGCAGCCAAGTCGGAGATACGCAGTATTTT. Translation: CASSQVGDTQYF. The chain has TRBV3-1 (or the pseudogene TRBV3-2) and TRBJ2-3, with D unclear. The CDR3 has 12 residues. The V gene's germline CDR1 is LGHDT and CDR2 YNNKEL (reference sequence). V lost 1 base and J lost 5, with 4 bases in between.

The chain is built from TRBV19 and TRBJ1-2; D might be TRBD1 (5 bases). Trimming removed 3 bases from V and 0 bases from J, with 11 bases in between. Germline values: CDR1 LNHDA, CDR2 SQIVND (reference sequence). The CDR3 has 15 amino acids. This CDR3 reads CASSMWGASNYGYTF. In nucleotides, the CDR3 is TGTGCCAGTAGTATGTGGGGCGCGTCTAACTATGGCTACACCTTC.

The chain combines TRBV7-9 with TRBJ2-7; D remains ambiguous. The CDR3 loop spans 15 amino acids. From germline, CDR1 is SEHNR and CDR2 FQNEAQ (reference sequence). The germline V and J ends were trimmed by 5 bases and 1 base, with 15 bases remaining between them. The CDR3 sequence is CASSPPALRSYEQYF. Here the CDR3 DNA reads TGTGCCAGCAGCCCCCCAGCACTCAGGTCCTACGAGCAGTACTTC.

This chain links TRBV5-5 with TRBJ2-1; 7 nucleotides align to TRBD1. Germline-derived CDR1 and CDR2 are SGHKS and YYEKEE (reference sequence). V lost 2 bases and J lost 4; bases outside the gene matches: 6. The CDR3 is made up of 15 amino acids. The CDR3 DNA reads TGTGCCAGCAGCTTCGGACAGGTTTATTACAATGAGCAGTTCTTC. This codes for CASSFGQVYYNEQFF. Together with reference TRBV5-5 and TRBJ2-1, the CDR3 gives the full variable domain: DAGVTQSPTHLIKTRGQQVTLRCSPISGHKSVSWYQQVLGQGPQFIFQYYEKEERGRGNFPDRFSARQFPNYSSELNVNALLLGDSALYLCASSFGQVYYNEQFFGPGTRLTVL.

This clone was counted ten times or more. This chain links TRBV12-5 with TRBJ1-5, with D maybe TRBD1 (6 bases). From germline, CDR1 is LGHNT and CDR2 FRNRAP. The CDR3 spans 17 residues. V dropped 2 bases and J dropped 0 bases, with 14 bases sitting between them. In DNA, the CDR3 is TGTGCTAGTGGTTTGACGACAGGACGGTATAGCAATCAGCCCCAGCATTTT. Protein: CASGLTTGRYSNQPQHF.

V gene TRBV9 combines with J gene TRBJ1-4; D is ambiguous. V was cut by 2 bases and J by 4 bases, with 12 bases left in between. This CDR3 contains 15 residues. Germline CDR1 is SGDLS and CDR2 is YYNGEE. Written as DNA, the CDR3 is TGTGCCAGCAGCGTTACAGCGGCCTTTAATGAAAAACTGTTTTTT. This translates into CASSVTAAFNEKLFF. Full variable domain (remainder filled in from reference TRBV9 and TRBJ1-4): DSGVTQTPKHLITATGQRVTLRCSPRSGDLSVYWYQQSLDQGLQFLIQYYNGEERAKGNILERFSAQQFPDLHSELNLSSLELGDSALYFCASSVTAAFNEKLFFGSGTQLSVL.

The chain employs TRBV3-1 (or the pseudogene TRBV3-2) and TRBJ2-1, with 8 nucleotides matching TRBD2. There are 15 residues in the CDR3. J gave up 4 bases and V 1 base, and 3 bases lay outside the gene matches. CDR1 and CDR2 from the germline V gene are LGHDT and YNNKEL (reference sequence). CDR3 bases: TGTGCCAGCAGCCAAGTACGGGGGGGATACAATGAGCAGTTCTTC. Translated, it gives CASSQVRGGYNEQFF.